This is a list of T cell receptor beta chains from one sample in a study of blood T cell repertoires in COVID-19. Using immunoSEQ multiplex PCR, the repertoire was profiled, and TCRdb retains in-frame clones only, with some absent. The table has 35,000 to 40,000 clones, roughly 89% seen once. Sequencing input: peripheral blood. The source of these receptors is a human donor in a cohort sampled during active COVID-19. CDR3s include the opening cysteine and the closing phenylalanine or tryptophan. D genes are given only for firm matches. Rows may omit the clone size; those that give it use once, few, many or a size class.

D gene	J gene	V gene	clone size	CDR3 protein	CDR3 DNA
.	TRBJ2-7	TRBV27	.	CASSSRDTPPYEQYF	TGTGCCAGCAGTTCCCGGGACACCCCTCCCTACGAGCAGTACTTC
TRBD1	TRBJ1-4	TRBV28	.	CASSTLGQINEKLFF	TGTGCCAGCAGTACCCTGGGACAGATAAATGAAAAACTGTTTTTT
.	TRBJ1-2	TRBV5-5	.	CASSLMGAPYGYTF	TGTGCCAGCAGCCTCATGGGGGCCCCCTATGGCTACACCTTC
.	TRBJ2-3	TRBV7-6	few	CASSLGGGGTDTQYF	TGTGCCAGCAGCTTAGGAGGGGGAGGCACAGATACGCAGTATTTT
TRBD1	TRBJ1-1	TRBV3-1/TRBV3-2	.	CASSHPDRANTEAFF	TGTGCCAGCAGCCATCCCGACAGGGCGAACACTGAAGCTTTCTTT
.	TRBJ2-3	TRBV28	.	CASSPQRVGTDTQYF	TGTGCCAGCAGTCCCCAGAGGGTTGGCACAGATACGCAGTATTTT
TRBD1	TRBJ1-5	TRBV20-1	.	CSASVGTGDQPQHF	TGCAGTGCTAGTGTCGGGACAGGGGATCAGCCCCAGCATTTT
.	TRBJ1-2	TRBV11-2	once	CASSLREPNYGYTF	TGTGCCAGCAGCTTGCGAGAGCCAAACTATGGCTACACCTTC
TRBD2	TRBJ2-7	TRBV13	.	CASSLGRTSGEQYF	TGTGCCAGCAGCTTAGGTAGGACTAGCGGCGAGCAGTACTTC
TRBD1	TRBJ2-3	TRBV5-1	.	CASSFRTGVSTDTQYF	TGCGCCAGCAGCTTCCGGACAGGTGTTAGCACAGATACGCAGTATTTT
TRBD2	TRBJ2-1	TRBV18	.	CASSPSGLAGENEQFF	TGTGCCAGCTCACCGTCGGGACTAGCGGGAGAGAATGAGCAGTTCTTC
TRBD2	TRBJ2-7	TRBV4-1	.	CASSQDGTSYYEQYF	TGCGCCAGCAGCCAAGATGGGACTAGCTACTACGAGCAGTACTTC
.	TRBJ2-7	TRBV5-1	.	CASSLDGRVSEQYF	TGCGCCAGCAGCTTGGATGGCAGGGTTTCCGAGCAGTACTTC
.	TRBJ2-3	TRBV5-1	.	CASSGGPGTDTQYF	TGCGCCAGCAGCGGGGGCCCGGGCACAGATACGCAGTATTTT
.	TRBJ1-6	TRBV30	.	CAWQGSNSPLHF	TGTGCCTGGCAGGGAAGTAATTCACCCCTCCACTTT
TRBD1	TRBJ2-7	TRBV6-5	.	CASSRADRGTYEQYF	TGTGCCAGCAGCCGAGCCGACAGGGGCACCTACGAGCAGTACTTC
TRBD2	TRBJ2-7	TRBV27	.	CASSVAGGAYEQYF	TGTGCCAGCAGTGTAGCGGGAGGCGCCTACGAGCAGTACTTC
TRBD1	TRBJ2-7	TRBV11-2	.	CASRWGQGGPYEQYF	TGTGCCAGCCGGTGGGGACAGGGGGGACCCTACGAGCAGTACTTC
TRBD2	TRBJ2-1	TRBV7-6	.	CASSLRVAGSVGDEQFF	TGTGCCAGCAGCTTAAGGGTAGCGGGATCCGTTGGGGATGAGCAGTTCTTC
.	TRBJ2-1	TRBV5-1	.	CASSLTGHNEQFF	TGCGCCAGCAGCTTGACAGGACACAATGAGCAGTTCTTC
TRBD1	TRBJ1-2	TRBV15	.	CATSRDLAGGADGYTF	TGTGCCACCAGCAGAGATCTGGCAGGGGGCGCGGATGGCTACACCTTC